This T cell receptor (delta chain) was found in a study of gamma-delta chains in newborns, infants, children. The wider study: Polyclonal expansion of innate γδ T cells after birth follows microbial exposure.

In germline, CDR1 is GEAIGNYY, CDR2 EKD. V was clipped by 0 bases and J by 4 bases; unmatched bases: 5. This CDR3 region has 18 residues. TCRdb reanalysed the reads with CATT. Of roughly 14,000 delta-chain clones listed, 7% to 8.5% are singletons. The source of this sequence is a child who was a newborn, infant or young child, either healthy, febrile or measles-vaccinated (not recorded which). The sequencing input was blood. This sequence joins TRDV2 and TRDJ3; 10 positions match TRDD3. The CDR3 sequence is CACDTVLGDLWDTRQMFF. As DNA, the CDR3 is TGTGCCTGTGACACCGTACTGGGGGATCTATGGGACACCCGACAGATGTTTTTC.